This TCR beta chain comes out of a study of T-cell memory formation after mild COVID-19. Overall study findings and caveats: CD8+ contracting clones occupied EMRA, while CD4+ ones occupied mainly CM and EM. There was a balanced CD4/CD8 profile in clones contracting day 15 to 85, and later expanders leaned CD4+.

Germline V lookup: CDR1 SGHVS, CDR2 FQNEAQ. The CDR3 is 14 amino acids. The J segment lost 7 bases and the V segment lost 8 bases, leaving 11 bases of the junction unmatched. 5'RACE with constant-segment primers yielded barcoded, UMI-tagged TCR alpha and TCR beta cDNA libraries. TCRdb reprocessed the 5' RACE reads via MiXCR and lists one record per CDR3 protein. Here the sample spans around 410,000 distinct CDR3 sequences, roughly a quarter being singletons. Comments on this clonotype: No antigen is known for it.

The chain combines TRBV7-8 with TRBJ2-1; 7 bases align to TRBD1. The receptor was isolated from an adult woman who had mild COVID-19 (a few samples of this study predate the infection). Cell type and time point are not known. Sequencing was performed on PBMCs or a T cell subset sorted from them (not recorded which). This CDR3 reads CASGDRVGFNEQFF. The CDR3 nucleotides are TGTGCCAGCGGAGACAGGGTCGGGTTTAATGAGCAGTTCTTC.